These 20 T cell receptor beta chains came from one sample sequenced in a study of T cell repertoires in cytomegalovirus infection (dated by TCRdb to the late 2010s). The treatment or condition label on this specimen signifies: in vitro stimulation with specific CMV peptide epitopes to enrich CMV-specific T cells. Sequencing took place on an Illumina HiSeq 1500. TCRdb handled the public reads itself, with Q25 trimming in fastp and clone calling in MiXCR, and kept productive beta chains. For every CDR3 protein sequence, its rows merge into one entry that carries the most common genes and DNA. This sample comprises a few hundred thousand distinct CDR3 sequences, more than 30% of them detected only once. Clones ranked in the top ten supply roughly 15% of the sample. Their recognized antigens are unknown. The material sequenced was cultured PBMCs, taken from culture after CMV antigen stimulation. These receptors originate from a human donor in good health (CMV status not recorded). Some clones in this sample may be carry-over from other donors' samples.

This chain joins TRBV10-3 and TRBJ1-5; D is unresolved. This CDR3 is built from 13 residues. With 2 bases removed from V and 6 bases from J, the gap between germline ends came to 8 bases. The V gene's germline CDR1 is ENHRY and CDR2 SYGVKD. The CDR3 coding sequence is TGTGCCATCAGTGAGGGACCAGGTCAGCCCCAGCATTTT. Translated, it gives CAISEGPGQPQHF.

Only a few counts were recorded for this clonotype. The CDR3 spells CASSPDHYEQYV. CDR3 sequence (DNA): TGTGCCAGCAGTCCGGATCACTACGAGCAGTACGTC. The V and J genes are TRBV6-5 and TRBJ2-7; D is undetermined. Trimming cost V 5 bases and J 3 bases, with 8 bases left between them. Germline CDR1 is MNHEY and CDR2 is SVGAGI. This CDR3 has 12 residues.

In this sample, this clonotype turned up many times. V usage is TRBV5-4 and J usage is TRBJ1-1; 7 bases line up with TRBD1. The CDR3 extends over 15 amino acids. The ends lost 4 bases at V and 4 bases at J; junction bases unmatched: 10. Germline CDR1 SGHNT, CDR2 YYREEE (reference sequence). The CDR3 DNA reads TGTGCCAGCAGCGCCGAGACAGGGAGCGTCACTGAAGCTTTCTTT. Its protein is CASSAETGSVTEAFF.

On this clonotype: One end of the junction varies from germline; a read error may be responsible. This rearrangement joins TRBV4-1 to TRBJ1-1, with TRBD1 matching 7 bases. The CDR3 runs 14 residues. Germline V gene sequence: CDR1 MGHRA, CDR2 YSYEKL. The CDR3 reads CAISQMTDRTEAFF. The CDR3 bases are TGCGCCATCAGCCAAATGACGGACAGGACTGAAGCTTTCTTT.

V is TRBV20-1 and J is TRBJ1-2; D not certain. CDR1 is DFQATT, CDR2 SNEGSKA, per germline (reference sequence). This CDR3 is 14 amino acids long. V was pared by 3 bases and J by 3 bases, with 14 bases between. Here the CDR3 DNA reads TGCAGTGCTAGTCCCGTCCAAAAGCACTATGGCTACACCTTC. Protein sequence: CSASPVQKHYGYTF.

This clonotype was recorded a few times. This sequence joins TRBV28 and TRBJ1-1; D is undetermined. Germline loops: CDR1 MDHEN, CDR2 SYDVKM. Between the trimmed V and J ends, which lost 6 bases and 2 bases, there was a span of 13 bases. This CDR3 region has 14 residues. For the CDR3, the DNA is TGTGCCAGCAGAATTCTTGGAGGTAACACTGAAGCTTTCTTT. It specifies CASRILGGNTEAFF.

This clonotype was seen more than once but under ten times. V and J are TRBV6-2 or TRBV6-3 and TRBJ2-7; D might be TRBD1 (6 bases). Deletions cut 5 bases from V and 3 bases from J, with 8 bases between. Germline V gene data show CDR1 as MNHEY and CDR2 as SVGEGT. The CDR3 consists of 12 residues. The CDR3 DNA reads as TGTGCCAGCAGTAAGGACAGCTACGAGCAGTACTTC. Amino acid sequence: CASSKDSYEQYF.

The chain recombines TRBV11-1 with TRBJ2-3; D remains ambiguous. Trimming left V 7 bases short and J 3 bases short, with 14 bases between. The CDR3 spans 14 residues. The germline gives CDR1 SGHAT, CDR2 FQDESV (reference sequence). The DNA of the CDR3 is TGTGCCAGCACCCGTCAAGGGAAAACAGATACGCAGTATTTT. The encoded protein is CASTRQGKTDTQYF.

This clonotype was recorded at least ten times. The chain links TRBV12-3 or TRBV12-4 to TRBJ1-2; TRBD1 matches at 8 bases. CDR3 length: 14 amino acids. Trimming cost V 6 bases and J 8 bases; bases outside gene matches: 11. The chain's CDR3 is CASSPGTGHLGYTF. The CDR3 coding sequence is TGTGCCAGCAGCCCCGGGACAGGCCATCTAGGCTACACCTTC.

V gene TRBV10-2 combines with J gene TRBJ2-7, with 13 bases aligning to TRBD2. The germline V gene encodes CDR1 WSHSY and CDR2 SAAADI. The CDR3 runs 15 residues. Trimming removed 6 bases from V and 7 bases from J; junction bases left unmatched: 9. For the CDR3, the DNA is TGCGCCAGCAGCCTCACTAGCGGGAGGGCTGTGGAGCAGTACTTC. Translated, it gives CASSLTSGRAVEQYF.

The V gene is TRBV18, the J gene TRBJ1-6; 8 bases fit TRBD1. The V segment lost 3 bases and the J segment 9 bases; nucleotides outside the gene matches: 4. Germline CDR1 is KGHSH and CDR2 is LQKENI. The CDR3 consists of 14 residues. CDR3 sequence: CASSPPTGASPLHF. CDR3 nucleotides: TGTGCCAGCTCACCCCCGACAGGGGCTTCACCCCTCCACTTT.

This sequence joins TRBV19 and TRBJ2-1; no reliable D call. Trimming shortened V by 4 bases and J by 0 bases, and 10 bases separated the two germline ends. The CDR3 length is 15 residues. CDR1 and CDR2 (germline): LNHDA, SQIVND (reference sequence). The CDR3 protein is CASSSPGDSYNEQFF. As DNA, the CDR3 is TGTGCCAGTAGTAGCCCCGGAGACTCCTACAATGAGCAGTTCTTC.

In this sample, this clonotype turned up many times. The chain joins TRBV4-1 to TRBJ2-6; TRBD2 might be the D (6 bases). This CDR3 comprises 17 residues. Germline V gene sequence: CDR1 MGHRA, CDR2 YSYEKL. V dropped 5 bases and J dropped 4 bases, with 18 bases sitting between them. The CDR3 loop reads CASSTGYGSPGANVLTF. CDR3 nucleotide sequence: TGCGCCAGCAGCACGGGGTACGGGAGCCCGGGGGCCAACGTCCTGACTTTC.

This clonotype was seen a single time. The CDR3 is CASSETTFSRPGELFF. The CDR3 DNA reads TGCGCCAGCAGTGAGACCACTTTCTCCCGGCCCGGGGAGCTGTTTTTT. The J gene is TRBJ2-2, the V gene TRBV10-2; D remains ambiguous. Trimming left V 2 bases short and J 6 bases short, with 16 bases between. Germline CDR1 reads WSHSY; CDR2 reads SAAADI. The CDR3 sequence is 16 residues long.

This clonotype was seen a few times. The rearrangement links TRBV29-1 to TRBJ2-1, with D perhaps being TRBD1 or TRBD2 (5 bases each). CDR1 is SQVTM, CDR2 ANQGSEA, per germline. This CDR3 region has 14 residues. Trimming cost V 6 bases and J 4 bases, with 16 bases left between them. CDR3: CSVRRVGTYNEQFF. CDR3 nucleotides: TGCAGCGTCAGAAGGGTCGGGACGTACAATGAGCAGTTCTTC.

This rearrangement joins TRBV29-1 to TRBJ2-7; D is perhaps TRBD1 or TRBD2 (6 bases each). Germline CDR1 and CDR2: SQVTM and ANQGSEA. The CDR3 runs 14 residues. V dropped 7 bases and J dropped 2 bases, with 18 bases sitting between them. The CDR3 coding sequence is TGCAGCGCTTTACAGGCGGGACATCCCTACGAGCAGTACGTC. Amino acid sequence: CSALQAGHPYEQYV.

This clonotype appeared a few times. J is TRBJ2-5 and V is TRBV7-2; D ambiguous. The germline gives CDR1 SGHTA, CDR2 FQGNSA. The CDR3 contains 13 residues. V lost 1 base, J lost 5 bases, and 8 bases lay in between. CDR3 sequence reads: CASSLVYSETQYF. The CDR3 region has the DNA TGTGCCAGCAGCTTAGTGTATTCGGAGACCCAGTACTTC.

For the CDR3, the DNA is TGTGCCAGTAGTCGGGCCCTCTCCTACGAGCAGTACTTC. Amino acid sequence: CASSRALSYEQYF. V usage is TRBV19 and J usage is TRBJ2-7; D not resolved. V lost 5 bases and J lost 0, with 8 bases in between. CDR1 LNHDA and CDR2 SQIVND come from the germline V gene (reference sequence). The CDR3 runs to 13 residues.

This clonotype appeared a few times. J is TRBJ2-3 and V is TRBV11-3; 8 bases agree with TRBD2. J gave up 4 bases and V 5 bases, and 14 bases lay outside the gene matches. The CDR3 contains 17 residues. The germline gives CDR1 SGHNT, CDR2 YENEEA. DNA of the CDR3: TGTGCCAGCAGCCTCTCACCCGGGAGGGCCGTCGCAGATACGCAGTATTTT. It specifies CASSLSPGRAVADTQYF.

This chain connects TRBV6-2 or TRBV6-3 to TRBJ1-1; 8 bases agree with TRBD1. Germline V gives CDR1 MNHEY, CDR2 SVGEGT. After removal of 6 bases from V and 1 base from J, the junction contained 13 bases not matched to a gene. This CDR3 spans 17 amino acids. The CDR3 DNA reads as TGTGCCAGCAGCGACCCCAGGACAGGGTCTGCGAACACTGAAGCTTTCTTT. As protein: CASSDPRTGSANTEAFF.